The 12 T cell receptor beta chains below come from one sample, sequenced in a study of naive and memory T cell subsets. The beta constant-region primer was an equimolar mix of two oligonucleotides covering TRBC1 and TRBC2. Four rounds of PCR amplified the ligated cDNA using nested alpha and beta constant-region primers plus SP2. TCRdb re-derived calls from the UMI-ligation and nested PCR reads in MiXCR, one entry per CDR3 protein. The sample contains 80,000 to 95,000 distinct CDR3 sequences, about 10% of which appear only once. Sequencing was carried out using naive CD8+ T cells from blood. The receptors here all came from a human donor in good health.

This clonotype was found many times. CDR3 nucleotides: TGTGCCACCAGTGATTTGTTAGCAGCGGGAGGCCTCAATGAGCAGTTCTTC. It specifies CATSDLLAAGGLNEQFF. V usage is TRBV24-1 and J usage is TRBJ2-1; TRBD2 matches at 9 bases. Germline CDR1 KGHDR, CDR2 SFDVKD. The CDR3 covers 17 residues. V lost 0 bases to trimming and J lost 6 bases; unmatched junction nucleotides: 8.

This clonotype has a count of ten or more. V is TRBV19 and J is TRBJ2-7, with D possibly being TRBD1 (5 bases). The V gene's germline CDR1 is LNHDA and CDR2 SQIVND (reference sequence). Between the trimmed V and J ends, which lost 4 bases and 6 bases, there was a span of 13 bases. The CDR3 consists of 13 residues. The CDR3 here is CASSTSRASEQYF. CDR3 coding DNA: TGTGCCAGTAGTACGTCCAGGGCCAGCGAGCAGTACTTC.

This clonotype has just a few counts. The chain employs TRBV2 and TRBJ2-1, with 7 bases aligning to TRBD2. The CDR3 covers 12 residues. The germline V gene has CDR1 SNHLY and CDR2 FYNNEI. Unmatched junction bases numbered 6, after V lost 7 bases and J lost 9 bases. CDR3 in DNA: TGTGCCAGCATCGGGAGGCTTAGTGAGCAGTTCTTC. Protein sequence: CASIGRLSEQFF.

This clonotype was observed many times. The CDR3 is CASRPPGHPYEQYF. The CDR3 coding sequence is TGTGCCAGTAGGCCACCGGGACACCCCTACGAGCAGTACTTC. The rearrangement uses TRBV19 and TRBJ2-7; perhaps TRBD1 as D (6 bases). Trimming left V 6 bases short and J 2 bases short, with 14 bases between. The germline V gene has CDR1 LNHDA and CDR2 SQIVND (reference sequence). The CDR3 has 14 amino acids.

The chain is built from TRBV4-3 and TRBJ2-7; no clear D gene. The length of the CDR3 is 14 residues. The V gene's germline CDR1 is LGHNA and CDR2 YSLEER. Trimming took off 3 bases at V and 2 bases at J, with 11 bases between the two ends. The CDR3 sequence is CASSQGRGAYEQYF. CDR3 bases: TGCGCCAGCAGCCAGGGCCGAGGTGCCTACGAGCAGTACTTC.

This clonotype came up many times. This chain connects TRBV19 to TRBJ2-1; 8 bases are shared with TRBD2. The CDR3 contains 17 residues. Germline CDR1 and CDR2: LNHDA and SQIVND (reference sequence). J lost 4 bases, V lost 3 bases, and 11 bases had no gene match. The CDR3, as DNA: TGTGCCAGTAGTATGCTAATAGCGGGGCCCTCTTACAATGAGCAGTTCTTC. It encodes CASSMLIAGPSYNEQFF.

The rearrangement joins TRBV28 to TRBJ2-7; D is unclear. Looked up from germline, CDR1 is MDHEN and CDR2 is SYDVKM. This CDR3 spans 10 amino acids. V was clipped by 6 bases and J by 5 bases, with 5 bases between them. The CDR3 DNA sequence: TGTGCCAGCAGCGAGGACGAGCAGTACTTC. Amino acid sequence: CASSEDEQYF.

Only a few counts were recorded for this clonotype. The chain couples TRBV29-1 to TRBJ2-1; TRBD2 is a possible D gene (5 bases). This CDR3 has 14 amino acids. V gave up 6 bases and J gave up 0 bases, with 12 bases separating them. The germline V gene encodes CDR1 SQVTM and CDR2 ANQGSEA. CDR3 sequence: CSVVEVSSYNEQFF. In DNA form, the CDR3 reads TGCAGCGTCGTGGAGGTCAGCTCCTACAATGAGCAGTTCTTC.

This clonotype was seen more than once but under ten times. V is TRBV7-2 and J is TRBJ1-1; no definite D call. V shed 4 bases and J shed 1 base, with 10 bases lying between them. Germline V gene data show CDR1 as SGHTA and CDR2 as FQGNSA. The CDR3 spans 14 residues. The chain's CDR3 is CASSSRTGNTEAFF. The CDR3 nucleotides read TGTGCCAGCAGCTCCAGGACGGGGAACACTGAAGCTTTCTTT. Supplemented by reference TRBV7-2 and TRBJ1-1, the full variable domain reads GAGVSQSPSNKVTEKGKDVELRCDPISGHTALYWYRQSLGQGLEFLIYFQGNSAPDKSGLPSDRFSAERTGGSVSTLTIQRTQQEDSAVYLCASSSRTGNTEAFFGQGTRLTVV.

Only a few counts were recorded for this clonotype. The V call is TRBV5-5, the J call TRBJ1-1; the D is unclear. Germline loops: CDR1 SGHKS, CDR2 YYEKEE (reference sequence). This CDR3 is 12 amino acids long. Trimming shortened V by 3 bases and J by 1 base, and 4 bases separated the two germline ends. The CDR3 reads CASSSTNTEAFF. The CDR3 bases are TGTGCCAGCAGCTCCACGAACACTGAAGCTTTCTTT.

This clonotype was counted many times. The CDR3 nucleotides read TGCAGTGTCGGGACAGGGGATAATGAAAAACTGTTTTTT. Translation gives CSVGTGDNEKLFF. V and J are TRBV20-1 and TRBJ1-4, with 10 bases aligning to TRBD1. With V trimmed by 7 bases and J by 4 bases, 3 bases remained unmatched. The germline CDR1 and CDR2 sequences are DFQATT and SNEGSKA (reference sequence). The length of the CDR3 is 13 residues.

In this sample, this clonotype turned up a few times. The rearrangement uses TRBV27 and TRBJ2-7, with no clear D. The V end was cut by 6 bases, the J end by 5 bases, with 11 bases between. Germline CDR1 is MNHEY and CDR2 is SMNVEV (reference sequence). This CDR3 is 12 amino acids long. This CDR3 is CASSPTPNEQYF. CDR3 nucleotide sequence: TGTGCCAGCAGCCCAACCCCCAACGAGCAGTACTTC.